A single sample gave rise to the 27 T cell receptor beta chains below, sequenced in a study of spatial heterogeneity in lung cancer. General observations from the study: Tumoral mutation counts were tracked by counts of expanded intratumoral alpha and beta TCRs.

These TCRs are of unknown antigen specificity. Time point meaning: sample taken at primary tumor resection. TCRdb used MiXCR to reprocess the 5' RACE reads, holding one entry per CDR3 protein. The data contain 14,000 or so distinct CDR3 sequences, approximately 4.5% of them singletons. Sequenced here: lung tumor tissue, sampled at surgery. The receptors originated from a female donor with early-stage non-small cell lung cancer.

This clonotype was seen ten or more times. This beta chain is a stray sequence in a library constructed for alpha chains; its clone size is not meaningful. This chain uses TRBV11-2 with TRBJ2-3; 9 nucleotides align to TRBD2. Germline V gene sequence: CDR1 SGHAT, CDR2 FQNNGV. This CDR3 has 20 residues. The V and J ends lost 2 bases and 3 bases, in that order; junction bases with no gene match: 18. This chain's CDR3 is CASSLQRLAGGNFRTDTQYF. DNA for the CDR3: TGTGCCAGCAGCTTACAGAGATTGGCGGGGGGGAACTTTCGGACAGATACGCAGTATTTT.

The sample holds many counts of this clonotype. This beta chain is off target for a library built for alpha chains, so its abundance means little. This chain links TRBV6-5 with TRBJ2-5, with 7 nucleotides matching TRBD2. The CDR3 contains 18 residues. CDR1 and CDR2 (germline): MNHEY, SVGAGI. V shed 2 bases, J shed 1 base, and the junction held 13 bases outside the gene matches. CDR3 DNA sequence: TGTGCCAGCAGTTACAAGGCCGGGGGGACTTACCGCCAAGAGACCCAGTACTTC. The encoded protein is CASSYKAGGTYRQETQYF.

The sample holds many counts of this clonotype. In a library made to pick up alpha chains, this beta chain is a stray read with a size that means little. The chain joins TRBV20-1 to TRBJ1-1, with D possibly matching TRBD1 (6 bases). Trimming removed 0 bases from V and 6 bases from J, with 11 bases in between. The CDR3 sequence is 13 residues long. CDR1 is DFQATT, CDR2 SNEGSKA, per germline (reference sequence). The CDR3 nucleotides are TGCAGTGCTAGAGATAGCAGGGGTGCTGAAGCTTTCTTT. Translated: CSARDSRGAEAFF.

This clonotype was observed at least ten times. Little can be read into the size of this beta chain, an off-target read in a library designed for alpha chains. The chain employs TRBV5-1 and TRBJ1-1, with TRBD1 as a possible D gene (6 bases). V dropped 4 bases and J dropped 7 bases, with 14 bases sitting between them. Germline V gene lookup returns CDR1 SGHRS and CDR2 YFSETQ. The CDR3 runs to 13 residues. This CDR3 is CASSNQGILEAFF. The CDR3 DNA reads TGCGCCAGCAGCAATCAGGGGATACTTGAAGCTTTCTTT.

This clonotype was counted many times. Being off target in a library aimed at alpha chains, this beta chain has a size of little meaning. The V and J genes are TRBV7-2 and TRBJ2-5; D is ambiguous. Germline-derived CDR1 and CDR2 are SGHTA and FQGNSA. The CDR3 extends over 13 amino acids. The ends were cut back, 3 bases at V and 4 bases at J, with 9 bases in the middle. In nucleotides, the CDR3 is TGTGCCAGCAGCTTGAGTTTAGGAGAGACCCAGTACTTC. The encoded protein is CASSLSLGETQYF.

This clonotype was seen at least ten times. Found in a library prepared for alpha chains, this beta chain is an off-target read, and its abundance has little meaning. V gene TRBV7-3 combines with J gene TRBJ2-1; 9 nucleotides agree with TRBD2. V dropped 3 bases and J dropped 0; count of bases not matched to a gene: 3. There are 16 residues in the CDR3. CDR1 is SGHTA, CDR2 FQGTGA, per germline. CDR3 sequence (DNA): TGTGCCAGCAGCTTTAGCGGGGGCGGCTCCTACAATGAGCAGTTCTTC. Residues: CASSFSGGGSYNEQFF.

In this sample, this clonotype turned up many times. Since it is a stray read in a library aimed at alpha chains, this beta chain has a size that is not meaningful. The chain carries TRBV9 and TRBJ1-5; D unclear. V dropped 2 bases and J dropped 2 bases, with 8 bases sitting between them. The CDR3 loop spans 14 amino acids. Germline V gene sequence: CDR1 SGDLS, CDR2 YYNGEE. The CDR3 region has the DNA TGTGCCAGCAGCGTCGAGGGAGGCAATCAGCCCCAGCATTTT. Translating gives CASSVEGGNQPQHF. The full variable domain, its missing parts supplied by reference TRBV9 and TRBJ1-5, is DSGVTQTPKHLITATGQRVTLRCSPRSGDLSVYWYQQSLDQGLQFLIQYYNGEERAKGNILERFSAQQFPDLHSELNLSSLELGDSALYFCASSVEGGNQPQHFGDGTRLSIL.

This clonotype was counted at least ten times. In a library made to pick up alpha chains, this beta chain is a stray read with a size that means little. The V gene is TRBV6-6, the J gene TRBJ2-5; D is possibly TRBD1 (6 bases). This CDR3 is built from 12 residues. Trimming shortened V by 7 bases and J by 5 bases, and 11 bases separated the two germline ends. Germline CDR1 and CDR2: MNHNY and SVGAGI (reference sequence). This CDR3 reads CASNNREETQYF. CDR3 sequence (DNA): TGTGCCAGCAACAACAGGGAGGAGACCCAGTACTTC.

This clonotype was seen a handful of times. A library made for alpha chains picked up this beta chain off target, so its size means little. V and J are TRBV3-1 and TRBJ1-1, with D unresolved. The V gene lost 1 base and the J gene lost 4 bases, with 7 bases spanning the gap. The germline gives CDR1 LGHDT, CDR2 YNNKEL (reference sequence). The CDR3 has 13 amino acids. The CDR3 nucleotides are TGTGCCAGCAGCCAAGTAAGGGCCACTGAAGCTTTCTTT. Protein product: CASSQVRATEAFF.

This clonotype was detected ten times or more. This beta chain is a stray read from a library made for alpha chains; its abundance is not meaningful. V gene TRBV5-1 combines with J gene TRBJ2-1; TRBD1 matches at 8 bases. There are 14 residues in the CDR3. Germline lookup yields CDR1 SGHRS and CDR2 YFSETQ. The trim removed 1 base at V and 9 bases at J, leaving 6 bases unmatched. The CDR3 nucleotides are TGCGCCAGCAGCTTGTTGGACAGGGTGGGTGAGCAGTTCTTC. Residues: CASSLLDRVGEQFF.

This clonotype is medium-sized within its sample. This beta chain is a stray read from a library made for alpha chains; its abundance is not meaningful. The gene calls are TRBV12-3 or TRBV12-4 and TRBJ1-1; 7 bases match TRBD1. CDR3 length: 15 residues. V gave up 5 bases and J gave up 0 bases; unmatched junction bases: 6. Here the CDR3 DNA reads TGTGCCAGCAGTACGTGGGGACAGTTGAACACTGAAGCTTTCTTT. Translating it yields CASSTWGQLNTEAFF.

This clonotype is classed as medium-sized (0.01 to 0.1%). A library prepared for alpha chains yielded this beta chain as an off-target read; its size is of little meaning. The V and J genes are TRBV19 and TRBJ1-2; TRBD1 matches at 7 bases. Germline V gene sequence: CDR1 LNHDA, CDR2 SQIVND (reference sequence). The length of the CDR3 is 13 residues. V dropped 8 bases and J dropped 4; count of bases not matched to a gene: 7. CDR3: CASGTAEGYGYTF. The CDR3 DNA sequence: TGTGCCAGTGGGACAGCGGAGGGCTATGGCTACACCTTC.

This clonotype was observed many times. The library was designed around alpha chains, so this beta chain is a stray read whose abundance carries little weight. The chain carries TRBV10-3 and TRBJ2-6; 7 bases match TRBD1. Germline CDR1 and CDR2: ENHRY and SYGVKD. The CDR3 sequence is 17 residues long. V was pared by 8 bases and J by 1 base, with 11 bases of the junction left unmatched. CDR3 region: CAIGQGTANSGANVLTF. The CDR3 DNA reads as TGTGCCATCGGCCAGGGGACAGCGAATTCTGGGGCCAACGTCCTGACTTTC.

There are many counts of this clonotype. A library prepared for alpha chains yielded this beta chain as an off-target read; its size is of little meaning. The chain carries TRBV5-1 and TRBJ2-5; TRBD2 matches at 12 bases. The CDR3 totals 13 residues. J gave up 4 bases and V 6 bases, and 1 base lay outside the gene matches. Germline-derived CDR1 and CDR2 are SGHRS and YFSETQ. The CDR3 is CASKGLAGETQYF. The CDR3 nucleotides read TGCGCCAGCAAGGGACTAGCGGGAGAGACCCAGTACTTC.

This clonotype was counted many times. Because the library targeted alpha chains, this beta chain is an off-target read whose size means little. This chain connects TRBV30 to TRBJ2-3; 8 bases align to TRBD2. The CDR3 runs to 14 residues. With V trimmed by 6 bases and J by 4 bases, 9 bases remained unmatched. The germline gives CDR1 GTSNPN, CDR2 SVGIG (reference sequence). CDR3 DNA sequence: TGTGCCTGCCTTCTTAGCGGGGCCTCAGATACGCAGTATTTT. Protein: CACLLSGASDTQYF.

This clonotype was observed at least ten times. This beta chain is a stray read from a library made for alpha chains; its abundance is not meaningful. This sequence joins TRBV7-9 and TRBJ2-3, with 13 bases aligning to TRBD2. The CDR3 spans 19 residues. CDR1 is SEHNR and CDR2 is FQNEAQ in the germline V gene (reference sequence). Germline trimming cut 4 bases from V and 4 bases from J; bases unmatched to any gene: 14. The CDR3 nucleotides are TGTGCCAGCAGCTCCCGGACTAGCGGGGGTGGTCTCTTGGCAGATACGCAGTATTTT. It encodes CASSSRTSGGGLLADTQYF. The variable domain in full, with the rest retrieved from reference TRBV7-9 and TRBJ2-3, is DTGVSQNPRHKITKRGQNVTFRCDPISEHNRLYWYRQTLGQGPEFLTYFQNEAQLEKSRLLSDRFSAERPKGSFSTLEIQRTEQGDSAMYLCASSSRTSGGGLLADTQYFGPGTRLTVL.

This clonotype was seen ten or more times. This beta chain slipped into a library made for alpha chains as a stray read, so its size is not meaningful. The chain is built from TRBV6-6 and TRBJ2-3, with 8 bases identical to TRBD2. The germline V gene encodes CDR1 MNHNY and CDR2 SVGAGI (reference sequence). The CDR3 is 16 amino acids. J was trimmed by 0 bases and V by 6 bases; bases with no gene match: 8. The CDR3 loop is CASRGLVTPSTDTQYF. Here the CDR3 DNA reads TGTGCCAGCAGGGGACTAGTGACCCCTAGCACAGATACGCAGTATTTT.

This clonotype was seen many times. This beta chain lies outside the target of a library built for alpha chains; its clone size means little. This sequence joins TRBV6-5 and TRBJ1-1, with D possibly TRBD1 on 6 matching bases. The CDR3 length is 16 residues. The germline V and J ends were trimmed by 5 bases and 0 bases, with 16 bases remaining between them. In germline, CDR1 is MNHEY, CDR2 SVGAGI. CDR3 sequence (DNA): TGTGCCAGCAGTAGGGGGGCCGGCCGCATGAACACTGAAGCTTTCTTT. Protein: CASSRGAGRMNTEAFF.

Concerning this clonotype itself: Just one base apart from a much larger clone, this may be a read error. Since the library was made to target alpha chains, this beta chain is a stray read and its abundance is not meaningful. The CDR3 DNA reads as TGTGCCAGCGGTTTATCGGAGACCCAGTACTTC. Translating gives CASGLSETQYF. This chain connects TRBV12-3 or TRBV12-4 to TRBJ2-5; D gene ambiguous. The CDR3 is 11 residues long.

This clonotype appeared many times. As an off-target read in a library built for alpha chains, this beta chain has a frequency of little significance. This chain uses TRBV6-7 with TRBJ2-7; D tentatively fits TRBD1 or TRBD2 (6 bases each). TRBV6-7 is assigned to the ORF class and has an uncertain function. The CDR3 contains 17 residues. Trimming removed 0 bases from V and 0 bases from J, with 15 bases in between. CDR3 sequence: CASSYSDRGPLSYEQYF. As DNA, the CDR3 is TGTGCCAGCAGTTACTCGGATCGGGGGCCCCTCTCCTACGAGCAGTACTTC.

This clonotype was seen at least ten times. Little can be read into the size of this beta chain, an off-target read in a library designed for alpha chains. This chain joins TRBV18 and TRBJ2-1, with 9 nucleotides matching TRBD1. J was trimmed by 7 bases and V by 2 bases; bases with no gene match: 12. This CDR3 has 17 amino acids. The germline V gene encodes CDR1 KGHSH and CDR2 LQKENI. The CDR3 sequence is CASSPKWDRDFGNEQFF. CDR3 sequence (DNA): TGTGCCAGCTCACCAAAATGGGACAGGGATTTTGGAAATGAGCAGTTCTTC.

This clonotype was observed many times. Being off target in a library aimed at alpha chains, this beta chain has a size of little meaning. V and J are TRBV12-3 or TRBV12-4 and TRBJ1-2; a weak D match, TRBD1 (5 bases). CDR3 length: 13 amino acids. Trimming stripped 3 bases from V and 6 bases from J, with 11 bases between. CDR3 in DNA: TGTGCCAGCAGTTTGAGCTCAGGGAATGGCTACACCTTC. Protein sequence: CASSLSSGNGYTF.

This clonotype was counted many times. With the library built for alpha chains, this beta chain is off target and its frequency is not meaningful. This chain uses TRBV5-1 with TRBJ2-5; 15 bases match TRBD2. V gave up 4 bases and J gave up 8 bases; unmatched junction bases: 18. Per the germline V gene, CDR1 is SGHRS and CDR2 is YFSETQ. This CDR3 comprises 19 residues. The CDR3 bases are TGCGCCAGCAGCACCATCCCAGGACTAGCGGGGGGGCTTGTTGATACCCAGTACTTC. Translating it yields CASSTIPGLAGGLVDTQYF.

This clonotype was seen ten or more times. Within a library made for alpha chains, this beta chain is off target, and its count is uninformative. V is TRBV6-5 and J is TRBJ1-5, with 8 bases matching TRBD1. V dropped 5 bases and J dropped 6; count of bases not matched to a gene: 9. This CDR3 region has 15 residues. Germline CDR1 reads MNHEY; CDR2 reads SVGAGI. The CDR3 DNA follows: TGTGCCAGCAGTATGACAGGGGCGCCCTCTCAGCCCCAGCATTTT. Its protein product is CASSMTGAPSQPQHF.

To note about this clonotype: Because the library targeted alpha chains, this beta chain is an off-target read whose size means little. The gene calls are TRBV7-2 and TRBJ2-3, with 9 bases lining up with TRBD2. V shed 5 bases and J 6 bases; nucleotides not matched to a gene: 12. The CDR3 runs to 16 residues. Germline V CDR1 and CDR2: SGHTA, FQGNSA. CDR3 nucleotide sequence: TGTGCCAGCAGCAAAACCCTCAGCGGGGGGATTGATACGCAGTATTTT. Its protein is CASSKTLSGGIDTQYF.

Many counts were recorded for this clonotype. With the library built for alpha chains, this beta chain is off target and its frequency is not meaningful. The chain uses TRBV6-2 or TRBV6-3 and TRBJ1-2; weak D call: TRBD1 (6 bases). The CDR3 extends over 13 amino acids. Trimming took off 6 bases at V and 9 bases at J, with 17 bases between the two ends. The germline V gene encodes CDR1 MNHEY and CDR2 SVGEGT. As DNA, the CDR3 is TGTGCCAGCAGCCGTCTACAGGGCTCGAGCTACACCTTC. It is translated as CASSRLQGSSYTF.

This clonotype was seen repeatedly, ten times or more. Since it is a stray read in a library aimed at alpha chains, this beta chain has a size that is not meaningful. The rearrangement joins TRBV7-6 to TRBJ2-1; 11 nucleotides align to TRBD1. The junction had 6 bases not matched to a gene; V was cut back by 5 bases and J by 6 bases. The CDR3 is 15 amino acids. Germline assignment: CDR1 SGHVS and CDR2 FNYEAQ. In DNA form, the CDR3 reads TGTGCCAGCAGCCCCGGGACAGGGGGTGGCAATGAGCAGTTCTTC. It specifies CASSPGTGGGNEQFF.